This record looks at one T cell receptor beta chain sequence and its context. This sample is drawn from a study of blood T cell repertoires in COVID-19. Study information: COVID-19 samples collected from the United States, Italy and Spain covered acute and convalescent phases.

CDR3 size: 19 residues. Trimming removed 5 bases from V and 6 bases from J; junction bases left unmatched: 23. Germline V lookup: CDR1 SGHTA, CDR2 FQGNSA. Authors' analysis steps: Using reference gene primer amplification, nucleated cell counts were estimated. Some clones are missing from TCRdb's copy, which holds only in-frame ones; the method was immunoSEQ multiplex PCR. For V, J and clone size, that table is used; D and trimming come from the DNA. Seen here are 150,000 to 200,000 clones, approximately 86% observed once, and the top ten hold approximately 0.6%. Seattle's enrolled individuals joined amid active infection and were then monitored longitudinally.

This TCR was sampled from a man aged 55 to 70 with COVID-19, enrolled during active disease. The sequencing input was peripheral blood. V is TRBV7-2 and J is TRBJ2-5, with 8 bases lining up with TRBD2. DNA of the CDR3: TGTGCCAGCAGCCTTAAACTTAGCGGGAACGATATTGAGGGAAAGACCCAGTACTTC. The encoded protein is CASSLKLSGNDIEGKTQYF.